These T cell receptor beta chains were read from a single sample in a study of T-cell memory formation after mild COVID-19. Via MiXCR, TCRdb re-called the 5' RACE reads, giving one row per CDR3 protein. In the table there are more than 300,000 distinct CDR3 sequences, about an eighth of which are singletons. The sample taken for sequencing was PBMCs or a T cell subset sorted from them (not recorded which). The origin of the receptors is a man between 18 and 29 years old who had mild COVID-19 (a few samples of this study predate the infection). Cell type and time point are not known. Each CDR3 is given with its conserved first and last residue. D genes are given only for firm matches. For some rows the clone size is stated as once, few or many, or as a class when expanded; others skip it.

V gene	clone size	J gene	D gene	CDR3 protein	CDR3 DNA
TRBV7-2	many	TRBJ2-3	TRBD2	CASSSRAGGGTDTQYF	TGTGCCAGCAGCTCCCGAGCGGGGGGGGGCACAGATACGCAGTATTTT
TRBV7-9	.	TRBJ2-1	TRBD1	CASSPSGTGANEQFF	TGTGCCAGCAGCCCTTCCGGGACAGGGGCCAATGAGCAGTTCTTC
TRBV20-1	.	TRBJ1-5	TRBD1	CSVRGDRLHQPQHF	TGCAGCGTTAGGGGGGACAGGCTACATCAGCCCCAGCATTTT
TRBV4-3	medium-sized	TRBJ2-1	TRBD1	CASSQGTGGYNEQFF	TGCGCCAGCAGCCAAGGGACAGGGGGCTACAATGAGCAGTTCTTC
TRBV30	few	TRBJ1-2	TRBD1	CAWTFLGQNYGYTF	TGTGCCTGGACCTTCCTGGGACAGAATTATGGCTACACCTTC
TRBV27	.	TRBJ2-2	.	CASSPYNTGELFF	TGTGCCAGCAGTCCGTACAACACCGGGGAGCTGTTTTTT
TRBV15	few	TRBJ2-3	.	CATSRDSTDTQYF	TGTGCCACCAGCAGAGACTCAACAGATACGCAGTATTTT
TRBV2	few	TRBJ2-2	.	CASSPGLSPGGELFF	TGTGCCAGCAGTCCTGGCCTTTCGCCGGGCGGGGAGCTGTTTTTT
TRBV7-2	few	TRBJ2-2	.	CASSSVAGSAGELFF	TGTGCCAGCAGCTCGGTCGCGGGGTCGGCCGGGGAGCTGTTTTTT
TRBV5-1	few	TRBJ2-2	TRBD2	CASSDGGTSGVGELFF	TGCGCCAGCAGCGACGGCGGGACTAGCGGGGTCGGGGAGCTGTTTTTT
TRBV20-1	.	TRBJ2-3	.	CSARGDSSGTDTQYF	TGCAGTGCTAGAGGGGACTCCTCGGGCACAGATACGCAGTATTTT
TRBV18	.	TRBJ1-2	TRBD1	CDSSTGTGPYGYTF	TGTGACAGCTCAACCGGGACAGGTCCCTATGGCTACACCTTC
TRBV9	.	TRBJ2-3	.	CASSVDERVTDTQYF	TGTGCCAGCAGCGTCGATGAGCGGGTCACAGATACGCAGTATTTT
TRBV12-3/TRBV12-4	.	TRBJ2-5	.	CASTLSAGEETQYF	TGTGCCAGCACCCTTTCCGCCGGGGAAGAGACCCAGTACTTC
TRBV20-1	.	TRBJ2-2	.	CSARGLTNTGELFF	TGCAGTGCTAGGGGGCTTACAAACACCGGGGAGCTGTTTTTT
TRBV6-1	few	TRBJ1-5	.	CASSSLGDNQPQHF	TGTGCCAGCAGTTCTCTCGGGGACAATCAGCCCCAGCATTTT
TRBV14	few	TRBJ1-2	.	CASSQGRTASSF	TGTGCCAGCAGCCAAGGTCGGACAGCCTCCTCCTTC
TRBV7-8	few	TRBJ2-1	TRBD2	CASSPLTSGFYNEQFF	TGTGCCAGCAGCCCTCTGACTAGCGGGTTTTACAATGAGCAGTTCTTC
TRBV11-2	few	TRBJ2-2	.	CASSPVGGPTGELFF	TGTGCCAGCAGCCCTGTGGGGGGACCCACCGGGGAGCTGTTTTTT
TRBV5-1	many	TRBJ2-3	.	CASSPGDGALTDTQYF	TGCGCCAGCAGCCCCGGCGATGGGGCCCTCACAGATACGCAGTATTTT
TRBV12-3/TRBV12-4	few	TRBJ1-2	.	CASSFGGPNYGYTF	TGTGCCAGCAGTTTCGGGGGGCCTAACTATGGCTACACCTTC
TRBV6-5	few	TRBJ2-1	.	CASSHLHTTGKNEQFF	TGTGCCAGCAGCCACTTACACACAACAGGGAAGAATGAGCAGTTCTTC
TRBV12-3/TRBV12-4	.	TRBJ2-5	.	CASSLKYQETQYF	TGTGCCAGCAGTTTAAAGTACCAAGAGACCCAGTACTTC
TRBV5-4	.	TRBJ1-1	.	CASSTPVGGNTEAFF	TGTGCCAGCAGCACCCCGGTGGGGGGGAACACTGAAGCTTTCTTT
TRBV29-1	few	TRBJ2-2	.	CSVVAGQGVAGELFF	TGCAGCGTGGTGGCTGGGCAGGGTGTCGCCGGGGAGCTGTTTTTT
TRBV6-6	many	TRBJ2-1	.	CASGTNEQFF	TGTGCCAGCGGAACCAATGAGCAGTTCTTC
TRBV7-3	few	TRBJ1-1	TRBD1	CASSFQGASTEAFF	TGTGCCAGCAGCTTCCAGGGGGCGAGCACTGAAGCTTTCTTT
TRBV29-1	few	TRBJ1-1	.	CSAGGGGRKLVSDTEAFF	TGCAGCGCCGGAGGGGGAGGACGGAAACTCGTATCGGACACTGAAGCTTTCTTT
TRBV5-8	.	TRBJ1-5	TRBD1	CASSPGQGAHQPQHF	TGTGCCAGCAGCCCGGGACAGGGCGCTCATCAGCCCCAGCATTTT
TRBV7-2	few	TRBJ2-1	TRBD2	CASSLGSAGANEQFF	TGTGCCAGCAGCTTAGGCTCAGCGGGGGCTAATGAGCAGTTCTTC
TRBV27	.	TRBJ1-5	.	CASSLYPPRGPFGNQPQHF	TGTGCCAGCAGTTTATACCCTCCGCGGGGTCCATTTGGCAATCAGCCCCAGCATTTT
TRBV7-9	.	TRBJ2-5	TRBD2	CASSDGTSGGAEGQETQYF	TGTGCCAGCAGCGACGGGACTAGCGGGGGGGCCGAAGGACAAGAGACCCAGTACTTC
TRBV11-3	once	TRBJ2-3	TRBD1	CASSPRGQAHSSDTQYF	TGTGCCAGCAGCCCACGGGGACAGGCGCATAGTTCGGATACGCAGTATTTT
TRBV6-4	many	TRBJ2-2	.	CASSDSGENTGELFF	TGTGCCAGCAGTGACTCAGGGGAGAACACCGGGGAGCTGTTTTTT
TRBV9	many	TRBJ2-2	TRBD2	CASSAPGLEDTGELFF	TGTGCCAGCAGCGCCCCGGGACTAGAGGACACCGGGGAGCTGTTTTTT
TRBV7-2	many	TRBJ2-2	TRBD1	CASSSGQTTGELFF	TGTGCCAGCAGCTCGGGACAGACGACCGGGGAGCTGTTTTTT
TRBV6-1	few	TRBJ1-1	.	CASKTLGNTEAFF	TGTGCCAGCAAGACGTTAGGGAACACTGAAGCTTTCTTT
TRBV12-3/TRBV12-4	many	TRBJ1-5	.	CASSLSGQPQHF	TGTGCCAGCAGTTTATCGGGTCAGCCCCAGCATTTT
TRBV7-9	.	TRBJ1-1	.	CASRPGHSNGGMNTEAFF	TGTGCCAGCAGGCCGGGACATTCCAATGGGGGAATGAACACTGAAGCTTTCTTT
TRBV4-3	.	TRBJ1-2	.	CASSPDNRAYGYTF	TGCGCCAGCAGCCCCGACAACAGGGCCTATGGCTACACCTTC